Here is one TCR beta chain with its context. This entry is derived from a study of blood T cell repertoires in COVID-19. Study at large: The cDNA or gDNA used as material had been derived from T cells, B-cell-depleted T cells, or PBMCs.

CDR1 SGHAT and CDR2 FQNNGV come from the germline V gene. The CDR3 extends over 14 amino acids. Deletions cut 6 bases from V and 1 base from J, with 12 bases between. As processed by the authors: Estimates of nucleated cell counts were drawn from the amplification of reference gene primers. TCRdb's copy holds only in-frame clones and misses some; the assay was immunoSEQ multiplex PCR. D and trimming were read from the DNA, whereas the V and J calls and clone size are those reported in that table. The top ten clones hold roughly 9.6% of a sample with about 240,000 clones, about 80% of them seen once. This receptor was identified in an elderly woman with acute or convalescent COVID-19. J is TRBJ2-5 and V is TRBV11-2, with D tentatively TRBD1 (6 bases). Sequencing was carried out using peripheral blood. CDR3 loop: CASSITGSQETQYF. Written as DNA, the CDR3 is TGTGCCAGCAGTATAACAGGGTCCCAAGAGACCCAGTACTTC.